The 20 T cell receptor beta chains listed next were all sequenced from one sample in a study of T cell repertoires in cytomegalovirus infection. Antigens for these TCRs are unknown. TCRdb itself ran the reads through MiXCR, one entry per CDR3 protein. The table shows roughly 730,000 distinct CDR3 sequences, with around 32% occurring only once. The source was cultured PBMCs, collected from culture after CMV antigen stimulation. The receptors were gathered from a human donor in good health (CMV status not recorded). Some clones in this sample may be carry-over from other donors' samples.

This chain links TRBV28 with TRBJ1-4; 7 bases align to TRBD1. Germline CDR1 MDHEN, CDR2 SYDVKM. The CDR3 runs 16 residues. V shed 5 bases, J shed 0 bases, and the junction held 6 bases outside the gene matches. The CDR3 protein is CASSLYTGATNEKLFF. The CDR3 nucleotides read TGTGCCAGCAGTCTATATACAGGGGCAACTAATGAAAAACTGTTTTTT.

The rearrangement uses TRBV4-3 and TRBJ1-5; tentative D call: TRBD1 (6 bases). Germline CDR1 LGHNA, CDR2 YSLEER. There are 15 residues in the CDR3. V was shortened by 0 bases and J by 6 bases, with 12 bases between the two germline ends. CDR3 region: CASSQDSGVGQPQHF. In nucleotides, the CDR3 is TGCGCCAGCAGCCAAGATTCAGGGGTCGGTCAGCCCCAGCATTTT.

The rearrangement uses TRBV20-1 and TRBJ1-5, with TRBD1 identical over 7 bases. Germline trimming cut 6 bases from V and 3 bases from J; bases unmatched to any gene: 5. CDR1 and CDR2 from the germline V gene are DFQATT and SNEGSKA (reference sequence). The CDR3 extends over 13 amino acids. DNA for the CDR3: TGCAGTGCGCGAACAGGGGCCAATCAGCCCCAGCATTTT. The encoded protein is CSARTGANQPQHF.

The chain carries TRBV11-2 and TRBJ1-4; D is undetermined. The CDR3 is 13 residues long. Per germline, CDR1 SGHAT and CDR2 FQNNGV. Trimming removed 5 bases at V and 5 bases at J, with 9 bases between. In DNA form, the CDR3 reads TGTGCCAGCAGCCCCTCCCCGAATGAAAAACTGTTTTTT. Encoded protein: CASSPSPNEKLFF. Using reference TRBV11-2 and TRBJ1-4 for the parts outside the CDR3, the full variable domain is EAGVAQSPRYKIIEKRQSVAFWCNPISGHATLYWYQQILGQGPKLLIQFQNNGVVDDSQLPKDRFSAERLKGVDSTLKIQPAKLEDSAVYLCASSPSPNEKLFFGSGTQLSVL.

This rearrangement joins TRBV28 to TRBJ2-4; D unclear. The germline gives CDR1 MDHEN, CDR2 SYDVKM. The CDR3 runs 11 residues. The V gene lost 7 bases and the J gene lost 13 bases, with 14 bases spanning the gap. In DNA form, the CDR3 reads TGTGCCAGCATGGCCCCCGGAGTCCAGTACTTC. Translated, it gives CASMAPGVQYF.

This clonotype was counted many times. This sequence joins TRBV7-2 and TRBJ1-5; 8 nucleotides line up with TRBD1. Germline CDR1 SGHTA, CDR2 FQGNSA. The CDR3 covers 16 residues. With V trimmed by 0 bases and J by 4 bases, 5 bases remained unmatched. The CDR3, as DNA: TGTGCCAGCAGCTTAGCCGGGACAGGATTAAATCAGCCCCAGCATTTT. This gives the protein CASSLAGTGLNQPQHF.

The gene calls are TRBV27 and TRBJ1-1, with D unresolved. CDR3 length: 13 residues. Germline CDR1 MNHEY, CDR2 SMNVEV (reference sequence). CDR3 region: CAAGGGPNTEAFF. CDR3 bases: TGTGCTGCAGGTGGAGGGCCAAACACTGAAGCTTTCTTT.

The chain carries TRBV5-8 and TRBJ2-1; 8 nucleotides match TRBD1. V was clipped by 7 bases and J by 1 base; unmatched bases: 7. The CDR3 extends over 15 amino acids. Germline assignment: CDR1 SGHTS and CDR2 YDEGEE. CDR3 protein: CASGTGINSYNEQFF. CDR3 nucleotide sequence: TGTGCCAGCGGGACAGGAATCAATTCCTACAATGAGCAGTTCTTC.

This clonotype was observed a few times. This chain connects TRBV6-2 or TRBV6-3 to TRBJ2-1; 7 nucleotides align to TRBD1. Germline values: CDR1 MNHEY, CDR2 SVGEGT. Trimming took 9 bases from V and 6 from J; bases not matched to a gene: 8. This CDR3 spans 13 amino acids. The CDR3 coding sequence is TGTGCCAGTATGGGACAGCCTCTCAATGAGCAGTTCTTC. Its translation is CASMGQPLNEQFF.

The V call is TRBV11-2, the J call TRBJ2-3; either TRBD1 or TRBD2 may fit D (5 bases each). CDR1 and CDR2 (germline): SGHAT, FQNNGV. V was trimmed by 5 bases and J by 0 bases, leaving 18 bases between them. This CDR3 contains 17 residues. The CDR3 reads CASSPGRRPSSTDTQYF. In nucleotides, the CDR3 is TGTGCCAGCAGCCCGGGACGGCGACCTTCTAGCACAGATACGCAGTATTTT.

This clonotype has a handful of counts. The CDR3 loop is CASSYGGGFDEQFF. The CDR3 region has the DNA TGTGCCAGCAGTTATGGTGGGGGATTCGATGAGCAGTTCTTC. The chain couples TRBV7-8 to TRBJ2-1; D may match TRBD1 or TRBD2 (5 bases each). This CDR3 has 14 residues. In germline, CDR1 is SGHVS, CDR2 FQNEAQ. Trimming removed 6 bases at V and 8 bases at J, with 17 bases between.

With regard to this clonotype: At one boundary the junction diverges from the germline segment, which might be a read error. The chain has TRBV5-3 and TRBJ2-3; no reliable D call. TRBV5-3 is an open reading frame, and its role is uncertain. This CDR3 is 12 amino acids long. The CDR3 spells CASSLRFDTQYF. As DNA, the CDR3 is TGTGCCAGCAGCTTACGCTTTGATACGCAGTATTTT.

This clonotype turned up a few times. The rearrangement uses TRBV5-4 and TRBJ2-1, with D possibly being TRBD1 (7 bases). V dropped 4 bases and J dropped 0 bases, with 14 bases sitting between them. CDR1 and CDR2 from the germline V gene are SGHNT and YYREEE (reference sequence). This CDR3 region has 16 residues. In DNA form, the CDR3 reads TGTGCCAGCAGCACACCCAGGGGGGACTCCTACAATGAGCAGTTCTTC. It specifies CASSTPRGDSYNEQFF.

The CDR3 loop reads CSTPSNGETQYF. CDR3 sequence (DNA): TGCAGCACGCCTTCCAATGGGGAGACCCAGTACTTC. The J gene is TRBJ2-5, the V gene TRBV20-1; D is uncertain. This CDR3 has 12 residues. Germline V gene lookup returns CDR1 DFQATT and CDR2 SNEGSKA (reference sequence).

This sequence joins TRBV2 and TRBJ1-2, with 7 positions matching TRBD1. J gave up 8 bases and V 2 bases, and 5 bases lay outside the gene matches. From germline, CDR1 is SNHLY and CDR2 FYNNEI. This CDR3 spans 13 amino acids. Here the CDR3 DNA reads TGTGCCAGCAGTGAACTACAGGGGAGAGGCTACACCTTC. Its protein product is CASSELQGRGYTF.

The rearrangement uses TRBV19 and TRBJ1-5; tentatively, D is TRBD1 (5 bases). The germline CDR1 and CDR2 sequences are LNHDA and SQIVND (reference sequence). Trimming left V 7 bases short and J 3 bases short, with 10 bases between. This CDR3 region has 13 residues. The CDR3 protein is CASKGQFNQPQHF. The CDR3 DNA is TGTGCCAGTAAGGGGCAGTTCAATCAGCCCCAGCATTTT.

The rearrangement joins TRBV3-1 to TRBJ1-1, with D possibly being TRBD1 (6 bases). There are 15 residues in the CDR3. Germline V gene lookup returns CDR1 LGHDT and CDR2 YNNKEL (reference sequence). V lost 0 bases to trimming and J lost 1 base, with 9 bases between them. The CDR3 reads CASSQEGQPNTEAFF. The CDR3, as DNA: TGTGCCAGCAGCCAAGAGGGACAACCGAACACTGAAGCTTTCTTT.

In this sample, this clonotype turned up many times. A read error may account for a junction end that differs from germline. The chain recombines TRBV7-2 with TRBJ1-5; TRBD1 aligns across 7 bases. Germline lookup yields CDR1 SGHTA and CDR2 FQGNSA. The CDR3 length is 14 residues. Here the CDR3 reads CASTLDRANQPQHF. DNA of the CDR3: TGTGCCAGCACCTTAGACAGGGCGAATCAGCCCCAGCATTTT. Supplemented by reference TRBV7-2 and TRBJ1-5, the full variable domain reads GAGVSQSPSNKVTEKGKDVELRCDPISGHTALYWYRQSLGQGLEFLIYFQGNSAPDKSGLPSDRFSAERTGGSVSTLTIQRTQQEDSAVYLCASTLDRANQPQHFGDGTRLSIL.

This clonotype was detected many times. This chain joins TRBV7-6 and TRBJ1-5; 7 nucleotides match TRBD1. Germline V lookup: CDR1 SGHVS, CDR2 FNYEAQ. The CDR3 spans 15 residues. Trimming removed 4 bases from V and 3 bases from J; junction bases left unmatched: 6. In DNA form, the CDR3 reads TGTGCCAGCAGCTCATTACAGGGGTACAATCAGCCCCAGCATTTT. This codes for CASSSLQGYNQPQHF. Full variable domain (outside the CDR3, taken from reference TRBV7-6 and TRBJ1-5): GAGVSQSPRYKVTKRGQDVALRCDPISGHVSLYWYRQALGQGPEFLTYFNYEAQQDKSGLPNDRFSAERPEGSISTLTIQRTEQRDSAMYRCASSSLQGYNQPQHFGDGTRLSIL.

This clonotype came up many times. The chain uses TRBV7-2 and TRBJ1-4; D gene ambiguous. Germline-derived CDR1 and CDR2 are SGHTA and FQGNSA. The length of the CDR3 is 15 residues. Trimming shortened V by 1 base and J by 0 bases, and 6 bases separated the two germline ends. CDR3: CASSLVGATNEKLFF. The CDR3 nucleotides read TGTGCCAGCAGCTTAGTTGGGGCAACTAATGAAAAACTGTTTTTT.